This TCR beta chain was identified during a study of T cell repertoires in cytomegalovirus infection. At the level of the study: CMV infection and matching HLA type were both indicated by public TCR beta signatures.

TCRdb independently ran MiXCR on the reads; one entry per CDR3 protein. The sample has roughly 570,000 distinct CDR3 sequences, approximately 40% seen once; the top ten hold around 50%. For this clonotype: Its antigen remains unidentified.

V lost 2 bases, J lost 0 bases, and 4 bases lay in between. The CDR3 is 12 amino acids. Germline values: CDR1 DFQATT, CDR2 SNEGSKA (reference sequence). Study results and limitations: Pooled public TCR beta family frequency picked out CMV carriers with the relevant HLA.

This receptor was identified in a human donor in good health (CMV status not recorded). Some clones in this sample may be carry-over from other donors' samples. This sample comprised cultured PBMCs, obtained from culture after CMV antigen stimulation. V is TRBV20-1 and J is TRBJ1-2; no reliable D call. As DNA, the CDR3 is TGCAGTGCTAGATGGGCTAACTATGGCTACACCTTC. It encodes CSARWANYGYTF.